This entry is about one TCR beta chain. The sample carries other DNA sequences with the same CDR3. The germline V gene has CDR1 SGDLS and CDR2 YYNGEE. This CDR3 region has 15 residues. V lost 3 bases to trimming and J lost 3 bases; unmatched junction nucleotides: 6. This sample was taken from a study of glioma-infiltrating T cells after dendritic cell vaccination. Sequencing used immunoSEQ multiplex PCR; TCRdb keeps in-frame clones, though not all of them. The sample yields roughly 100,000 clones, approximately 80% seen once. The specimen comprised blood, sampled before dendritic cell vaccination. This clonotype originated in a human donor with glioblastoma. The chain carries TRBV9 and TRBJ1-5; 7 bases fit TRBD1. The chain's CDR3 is CASSGTGKINQPQHF. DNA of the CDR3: TGTGCCAGCAGCGGGACAGGTAAGATCAATCAGCCCCAGCATTTT.